These 5 T cell receptor beta chains were sequenced from one sample in a study of T cell repertoires in cytomegalovirus infection (dated by TCRdb to about 2019). Sequencer: Illumina HiSeq 1500. The public reads were reanalyzed by TCRdb: fastp trimming at Q25, MiXCR alignment, in-frame beta chains only. CDR3 protein duplicates are merged, each entry listing the most common genes and DNA. A total of about 320,000 distinct CDR3 sequences appear in this sample, around 9.5% of them only once. The ten largest clones add up to 4.3% of the sample. Sequencing was performed on PBMCs. The receptors shown here come from a human donor in good health (CMV status not recorded). Some clones in this sample may be carry-over from other donors' samples.

A word on this clonotype: A much bigger clone sits one base away, suggesting this may be a read error. The chain has TRBV7-8 and TRBJ1-1; no clear D gene. CDR3 size: 13 residues. Germline CDR1 reads SGHVS; CDR2 reads FQNEAQ. CDR3 DNA: TGTGCCAGCAGCTTATCGACTGGGAGGGAAGTTTTCTTT. This codes for CASSLSTGREVFF. The variable domain in full, with the rest retrieved from reference TRBV7-8 and TRBJ1-1, is GAGVSQSPRYKVAKRGQDVALRCDPISGHVSLFWYQQALGQGPEFLTYFQNEAQLDKSGLPSDRFFAERPEGSVSTLKIQRTQQEDSAVYLCASSLSTGREVFFGQGTRLTVV.

This clonotype was picked up many times. The chain links TRBV7-2 to TRBJ2-3, with D perhaps TRBD1 or TRBD2 (5 bases each). The V gene lost 5 bases and the J gene lost 8 bases, with 8 bases spanning the gap. CDR3 length equals 11 residues. Germline-derived CDR1 and CDR2 are SGHTA and FQGNSA. CDR3 coding DNA: TGTGCCAGCAGCCTCGGGACTACGCAGTATTTT. Its translation: CASSLGTTQYF.

This clonotype was seen only a few times. CDR3 DNA: TGTGCCAGCAGCCCTTCGACGACTAGTATCTACAATGAGCAGTTCTTC. Translation gives CASSPSTTSIYNEQFF. This chain links TRBV6-2 or TRBV6-3 with TRBJ2-1, with D possibly matching TRBD2 (6 bases). Germline V gene lookup returns CDR1 MNHEY and CDR2 SVGEGT. The V end was cut by 6 bases, the J end by 3 bases, with 18 bases between. This CDR3 contains 16 residues.

The chain carries TRBV19 and TRBJ2-1, with D unclear. The ends were cut back, 3 bases at V and 13 bases at J, with 10 bases in the middle. This CDR3 region has 11 residues. Germline CDR1 LNHDA, CDR2 SQIVND (reference sequence). CDR3 bases: TGTGCCAGTAGTATTCCGAATACCCAGTTCTTC. Protein: CASSIPNTQFF.

At least ten counts were recorded for this clonotype. The chain uses TRBV20-1 and TRBJ1-2; TRBD1 matches 7 bases. J was trimmed by 8 bases and V by 2 bases; bases with no gene match: 17. The CDR3 extends over 16 amino acids. CDR1 DFQATT and CDR2 SNEGSKA come from the germline V gene (reference sequence). CDR3 sequence reads: CSARSKTGRWVGGYTF. The CDR3 DNA is TGCAGTGCTAGATCCAAGACAGGGCGCTGGGTAGGCGGCTACACCTTC.